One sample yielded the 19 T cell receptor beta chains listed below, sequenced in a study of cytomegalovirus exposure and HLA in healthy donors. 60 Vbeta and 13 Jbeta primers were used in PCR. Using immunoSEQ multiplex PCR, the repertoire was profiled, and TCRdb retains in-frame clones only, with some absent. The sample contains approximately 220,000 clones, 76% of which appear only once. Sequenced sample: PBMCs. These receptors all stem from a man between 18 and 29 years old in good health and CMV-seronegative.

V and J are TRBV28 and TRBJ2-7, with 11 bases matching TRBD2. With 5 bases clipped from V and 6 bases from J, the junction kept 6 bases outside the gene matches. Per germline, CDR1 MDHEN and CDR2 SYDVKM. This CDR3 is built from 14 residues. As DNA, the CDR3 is TGTGCCAGCAGTGTACTAGCGGGAGTAACCGAGCAGTACTTC. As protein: CASSVLAGVTEQYF.

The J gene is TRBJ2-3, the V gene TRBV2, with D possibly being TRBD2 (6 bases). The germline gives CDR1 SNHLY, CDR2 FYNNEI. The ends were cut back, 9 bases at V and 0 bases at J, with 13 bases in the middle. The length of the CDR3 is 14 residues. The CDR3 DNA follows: TGTGCCAGTTCCCTTGGGGGGAGCACAGATACGCAGTATTTT. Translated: CASSLGGSTDTQYF.

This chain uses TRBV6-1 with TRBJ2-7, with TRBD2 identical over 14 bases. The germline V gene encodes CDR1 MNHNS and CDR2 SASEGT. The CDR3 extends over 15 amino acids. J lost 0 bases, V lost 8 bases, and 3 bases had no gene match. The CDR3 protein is CASGLAGGFSYEQYF. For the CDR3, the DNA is TGTGCCAGCGGACTAGCGGGAGGTTTCTCCTACGAGCAGTACTTC.

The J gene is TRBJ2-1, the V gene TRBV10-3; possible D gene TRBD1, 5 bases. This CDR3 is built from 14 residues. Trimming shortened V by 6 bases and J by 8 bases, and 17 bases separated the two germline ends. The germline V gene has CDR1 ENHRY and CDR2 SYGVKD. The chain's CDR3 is CAISDTGQIDEQFF. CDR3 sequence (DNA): TGTGCCATCAGCGATACCGGACAAATCGATGAGCAGTTCTTC.

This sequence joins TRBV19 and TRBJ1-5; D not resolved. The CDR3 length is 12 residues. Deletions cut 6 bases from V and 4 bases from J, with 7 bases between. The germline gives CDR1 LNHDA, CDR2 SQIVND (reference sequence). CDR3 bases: TGTGCCAGTAGCGTCGGGAATCAGCCCCAGCATTTT. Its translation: CASSVGNQPQHF. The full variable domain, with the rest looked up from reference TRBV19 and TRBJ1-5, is DGGITQSPKYLFRKEGQNVTLSCEQNLNHDAMYWYRQDPGQGLRLIYYSQIVNDFQKGDIAEGYSVSREKKESFPLTVTSAQKNPTAFYLCASSVGNQPQHFGDGTRLSIL.

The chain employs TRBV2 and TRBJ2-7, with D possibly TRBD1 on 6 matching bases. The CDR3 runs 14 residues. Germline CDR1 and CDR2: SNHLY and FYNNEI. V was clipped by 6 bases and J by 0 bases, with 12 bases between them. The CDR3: CASRSWGPSYEQYF. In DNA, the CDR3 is TGTGCCAGCAGATCTTGGGGGCCCTCCTACGAGCAGTACTTC.

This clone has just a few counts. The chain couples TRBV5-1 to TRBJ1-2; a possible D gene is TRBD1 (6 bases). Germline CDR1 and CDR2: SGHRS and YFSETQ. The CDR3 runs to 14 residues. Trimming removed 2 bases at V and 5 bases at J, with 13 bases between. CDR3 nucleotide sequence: TGCGCCAGCAGCTTTCCGGGACAAATATATGGCTACACCTTC. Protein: CASSFPGQIYGYTF.

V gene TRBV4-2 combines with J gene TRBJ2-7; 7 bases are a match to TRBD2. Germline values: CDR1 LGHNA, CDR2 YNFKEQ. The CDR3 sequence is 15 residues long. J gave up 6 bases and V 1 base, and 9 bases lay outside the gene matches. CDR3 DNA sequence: TGTGCCAGCAGCCAAGGGGCGGCGGGAGATCTCGAGCAGTACTTC. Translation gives CASSQGAAGDLEQYF.

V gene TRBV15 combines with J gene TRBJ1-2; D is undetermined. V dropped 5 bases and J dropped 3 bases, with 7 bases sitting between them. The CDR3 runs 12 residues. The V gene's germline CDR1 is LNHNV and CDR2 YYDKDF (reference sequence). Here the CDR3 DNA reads TGTGCCACCAGCCGCCAGGACTATGGCTACACCTTC. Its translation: CATSRQDYGYTF.

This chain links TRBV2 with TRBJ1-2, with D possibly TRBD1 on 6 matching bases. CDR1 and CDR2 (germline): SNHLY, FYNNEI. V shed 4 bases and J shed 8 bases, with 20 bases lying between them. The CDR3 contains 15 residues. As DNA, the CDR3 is TGTGCCAGCAGTGGGACAGAAACTTCTATACCCGGCTACACCTTC. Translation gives CASSGTETSIPGYTF.

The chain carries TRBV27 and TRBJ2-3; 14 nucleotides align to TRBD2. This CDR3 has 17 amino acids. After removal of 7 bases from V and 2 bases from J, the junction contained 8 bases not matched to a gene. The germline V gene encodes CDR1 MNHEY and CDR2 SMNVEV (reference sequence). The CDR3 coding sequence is TGTGCCAGCATTGGACTAGCGGGAGGAGGGAACACAGATACGCAGTATTTT. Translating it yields CASIGLAGGGNTDTQYF.

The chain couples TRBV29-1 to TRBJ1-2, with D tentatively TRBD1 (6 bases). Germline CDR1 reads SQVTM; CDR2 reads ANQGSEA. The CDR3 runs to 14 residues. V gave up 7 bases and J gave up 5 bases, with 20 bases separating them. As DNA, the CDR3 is TGCAGCGCCCCGGGGGGGGGCGAGGGGTATGGCTACACCTTC. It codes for CSAPGGGEGYGYTF.

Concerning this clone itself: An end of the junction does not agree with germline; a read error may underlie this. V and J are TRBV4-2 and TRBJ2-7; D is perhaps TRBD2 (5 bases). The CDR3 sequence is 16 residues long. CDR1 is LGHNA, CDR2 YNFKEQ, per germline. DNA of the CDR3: TGTGCCAGCAGCCAATTGCTAGCACCCAGCTCCTACGAGCAGCACTTC. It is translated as CASSQLLAPSSYEQHF.

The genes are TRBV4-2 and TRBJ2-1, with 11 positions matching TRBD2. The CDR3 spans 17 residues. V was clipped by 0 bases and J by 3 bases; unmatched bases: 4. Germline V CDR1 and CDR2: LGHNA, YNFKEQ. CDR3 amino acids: CASSQDLTSGIYNEQFF. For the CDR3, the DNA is TGTGCCAGCAGCCAAGATTTGACTAGCGGGATCTACAATGAGCAGTTCTTC.

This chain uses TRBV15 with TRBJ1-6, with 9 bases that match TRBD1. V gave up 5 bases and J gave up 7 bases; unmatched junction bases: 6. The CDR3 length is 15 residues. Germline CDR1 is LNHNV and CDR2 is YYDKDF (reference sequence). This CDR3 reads CATSGMGQGNSPLHF. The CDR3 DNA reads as TGTGCCACCAGCGGGATGGGACAGGGAAATTCACCCCTCCACTTT.

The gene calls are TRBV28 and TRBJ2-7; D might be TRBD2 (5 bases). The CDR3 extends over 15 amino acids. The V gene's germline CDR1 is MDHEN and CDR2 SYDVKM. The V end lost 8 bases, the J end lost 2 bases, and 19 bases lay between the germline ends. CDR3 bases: TGTGCCAGCCAACCATCAAGAGGGTCTACCTACGAGCAGTACTTC. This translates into CASQPSRGSTYEQYF.

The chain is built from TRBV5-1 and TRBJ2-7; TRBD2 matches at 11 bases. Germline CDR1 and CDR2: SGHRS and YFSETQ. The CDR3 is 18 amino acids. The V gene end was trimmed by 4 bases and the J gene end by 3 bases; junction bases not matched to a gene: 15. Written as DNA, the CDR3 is TGCGCCAGCAGCGTCGAGCTTGGGCCTAGCGGGAGGATCTACGAGCAGTACTTC. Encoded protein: CASSVELGPSGRIYEQYF.

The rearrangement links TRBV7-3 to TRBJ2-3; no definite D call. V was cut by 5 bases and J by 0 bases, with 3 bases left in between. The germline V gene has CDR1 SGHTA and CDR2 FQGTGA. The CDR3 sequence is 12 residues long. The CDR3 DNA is TGTGCCAGCAGCACTAGCACAGATACGCAGTATTTT. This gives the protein CASSTSTDTQYF.

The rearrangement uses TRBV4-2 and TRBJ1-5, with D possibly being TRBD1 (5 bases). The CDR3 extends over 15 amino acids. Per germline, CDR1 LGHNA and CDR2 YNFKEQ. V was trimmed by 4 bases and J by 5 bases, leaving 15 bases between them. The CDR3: CASSLWDLGDQPQHF. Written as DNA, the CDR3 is TGTGCCAGCAGCCTTTGGGACTTGGGCGATCAGCCCCAGCATTTT.